The 28 T cell receptor beta chains reported below all come from one sample, sequenced in a study of CD8+ T cells in alopecia areata. Treatment noted: oral pan-JAK inhibitor, 5-10 mg twice daily. The authors extracted RNA and reverse transcribed it into cDNA as the sequencing template. Data came from immunoSEQ multiplex PCR; TCRdb stores just in-frame clones and leaves some out. This table holds 110,000 to 150,000 clones, about four fifths found once. Here the sequenced sample was CD8+ T cells sorted from blood, taken at week 4, from a patient treated with tofacitinib. The receptors shown here come from a human donor with alopecia areata.

This clone came up once. The chain employs TRBV15 and TRBJ2-1, with D maybe TRBD2 (6 bases). Germline V CDR1 and CDR2: LNHNV, YYDKDF (reference sequence). V was cut by 8 bases and J by 7 bases, with 21 bases left in between. The length of the CDR3 is 15 residues. In DNA form, the CDR3 reads TGTGCCACCCTAAAGTCGGGGACTGGGGCAAATGAGCAGTTCTTC. Protein sequence: CATLKSGTGANEQFF.

This chain links TRBV7-6 with TRBJ2-7; D gene unclear. This CDR3 region has 14 residues. Germline CDR1 is SGHVS and CDR2 is FNYEAQ. V lost 0 bases and J 2 bases, leaving 8 bases between the germline ends. Here the CDR3 reads CASSLAGTPYEQYF. In nucleotides, the CDR3 is TGTGCCAGCAGCTTAGCGGGCACCCCCTACGAGCAGTACTTC.

V gene TRBV2 combines with J gene TRBJ2-5; D perhaps matches TRBD1 (5 bases). The V end lost 5 bases, the J end lost 1 base, and 11 bases lay between the germline ends. The CDR3 totals 14 residues. CDR1 and CDR2 from the germline V gene are SNHLY and FYNNEI. The CDR3 loop is CASSPTGVQETQYF. The CDR3 region has the DNA TGTGCCAGCAGTCCAACAGGCGTCCAAGAGACCCAGTACTTC.

The chain combines TRBV7-9 with TRBJ2-1; D possibly corresponds to TRBD2 (6 bases). The CDR3 is 15 residues long. Germline loops: CDR1 SEHNR, CDR2 FQNEAQ (reference sequence). The V end was cut by 3 bases, the J end by 5 bases, with 14 bases between. The CDR3 DNA reads TGTGCCAGCAGCTTCCTGGACGGGGGTGACAATGAGCAGTTCTTC. Its protein is CASSFLDGGDNEQFF. Full variable domain (missing parts from reference TRBV7-9 and TRBJ2-1): DTGVSQNPRHKITKRGQNVTFRCDPISEHNRLYWYRQTLGQGPEFLTYFQNEAQLEKSRLLSDRFSAERPKGSFSTLEIQRTEQGDSAMYLCASSFLDGGDNEQFFGPGTRLTVL.

The CDR3 sequence is CAIPGSGVNNEQFF. DNA of the CDR3: TGTGCCATCCCGGGTAGCGGGGTTAACAATGAGCAGTTCTTC. The chain carries TRBV2 and TRBJ2-1, with TRBD2 matching over 8 bases. CDR1 and CDR2 from the germline V gene are SNHLY and FYNNEI. The CDR3 has 14 residues. Trimming cost V 10 bases and J 5 bases; bases outside gene matches: 10.

The V and J genes are TRBV5-1 and TRBJ2-1, with D unclear. CDR1 SGHRS and CDR2 YFSETQ come from the germline V gene. V lost 5 bases, J lost 4 bases, and 10 bases lay in between. The CDR3 extends over 13 amino acids. This CDR3 reads CASSLRAYNEQFF. CDR3 DNA: TGCGCCAGCAGTCTCCGAGCATACAATGAGCAGTTCTTC.

The chain combines TRBV10-3 with TRBJ1-2, with D uncertain. The CDR3 is 12 amino acids. Per the germline V gene, CDR1 is ENHRY and CDR2 is SYGVKD. V lost 6 bases to trimming and J lost 4 bases, with 9 bases between them. The CDR3: CAIRDLFYGYTF. In DNA form, the CDR3 reads TGTGCCATCAGGGACCTGTTCTATGGCTACACCTTC.

This chain joins TRBV6-5 and TRBJ1-1, with 7 bases matching TRBD1. Trimming took 4 bases from V and 4 from J; bases not matched to a gene: 6. There are 14 residues in the CDR3. Germline V gives CDR1 MNHEY, CDR2 SVGAGI. This CDR3 is CASSSLTGSTEAFF. CDR3 in DNA: TGTGCCAGCAGTTCCCTGACAGGGAGCACTGAAGCTTTCTTT.

This sequence joins TRBV7-6 and TRBJ2-7; D possibly corresponds to TRBD2 (7 bases). V shed 1 base and J shed 6 bases, with 13 bases lying between them. Germline V gene lookup returns CDR1 SGHVS and CDR2 FNYEAQ. This CDR3 has 14 amino acids. CDR3 nucleotides: TGTGCCAGCAGCTTAGATCGGGGGGCGGCCGAGCAGTACTTC. Its protein product is CASSLDRGAAEQYF. Full variable domain (missing parts from reference TRBV7-6 and TRBJ2-7): GAGVSQSPRYKVTKRGQDVALRCDPISGHVSLYWYRQALGQGPEFLTYFNYEAQQDKSGLPNDRFSAERPEGSISTLTIQRTEQRDSAMYRCASSLDRGAAEQYFGPGTRLTVT.

DNA for the CDR3: TGCAGCGTTGTAGCGGGGGGCGGGGAGCAGTTCTTC. The encoded protein is CSVVAGGGEQFF. J is TRBJ2-1 and V is TRBV29-1; TRBD2 aligns across 10 bases. The CDR3 has 12 residues. Trimming took 4 bases from V and 10 from J; bases not matched to a gene: 4. Germline V gives CDR1 SQVTM, CDR2 ANQGSEA.

V usage is TRBV6-5 and J usage is TRBJ2-3, with 9 bases matching TRBD2. V was clipped by 4 bases and J by 3 bases; unmatched bases: 5. There are 15 residues in the CDR3. Germline V lookup: CDR1 MNHEY, CDR2 SVGAGI. The CDR3 DNA follows: TGTGCCAGCAGTTTATTAGCGGGGGAAACAGATACGCAGTATTTT. Translating it yields CASSLLAGETDTQYF.

The rearrangement links TRBV14 to TRBJ2-1; 9 bases match TRBD1. Germline-derived CDR1 and CDR2 are SGHDN and FVKESK. J lost 3 bases, V lost 3 bases, and 6 bases had no gene match. CDR3 size: 16 residues. The CDR3 DNA reads as TGTGCCAGCAGCCACGAGACAGGGGGGATCTACAATGAGCAGTTCTTC. Translating gives CASSHETGGIYNEQFF.

The chain has TRBV5-6 and TRBJ2-7; no definite D call. Germline V CDR1 and CDR2: SGHDT, YYEEEE. Trimming took 4 bases from V and 7 from J, leaving 15 bases between them. CDR3 length: 13 amino acids. The chain's CDR3 is CASSTTIPREQYF. CDR3 DNA: TGTGCCAGCAGCACGACAATACCTCGAGAGCAGTACTTC.

The chain is built from TRBV9 and TRBJ2-7; TRBD1 might be the D (6 bases). The CDR3 runs to 15 residues. Germline CDR1 and CDR2: SGDLS and YYNGEE. Trimming removed 4 bases from V and 2 bases from J, with 16 bases in between. DNA for the CDR3: TGTGCCAGCAGCCTCAGTGGGGGCTCCACCTACGAGCAGTACTTC. It codes for CASSLSGGSTYEQYF.

The V and J genes are TRBV4-3 and TRBJ2-1, with D possibly being TRBD2 (5 bases). The CDR3 covers 14 residues. Trimming took off 4 bases at V and 5 bases at J, with 12 bases between the two ends. Germline V gives CDR1 LGHNA, CDR2 YSLEER. The CDR3 loop is CASSLDIANNEQFF. CDR3 sequence (DNA): TGCGCCAGCAGCCTAGATATAGCGAACAATGAGCAGTTCTTC.

V gene TRBV11-2 combines with J gene TRBJ2-4; TRBD2 matches at 8 bases. Germline-derived CDR1 and CDR2 are SGHAT and FQNNGV. The CDR3 consists of 15 residues. Trimming took 2 bases from V and 4 from J; bases not matched to a gene: 4. The CDR3 DNA reads as TGTGCCAGCAGCTTACCCACTAGCGGTAAAAACATTCAGTACTTC. Residues: CASSLPTSGKNIQYF.

The gene calls are TRBV15 and TRBJ2-7; D perhaps matches TRBD1 (6 bases). CDR3 length equals 14 residues. Trimming cost V 4 bases and J 6 bases, with 16 bases left between them. The V gene's germline CDR1 is LNHNV and CDR2 YYDKDF (reference sequence). As DNA, the CDR3 is TGTGCCACCAGCATTAGCGAGGGGGTTGGCGAGCAGTACTTC. This sequence encodes CATSISEGVGEQYF.

As concerns this clone: Other DNA sequences in this sample translate to the same CDR3. This sequence joins TRBV4-3 and TRBJ2-7; possibly TRBD1 for D (6 bases). Germline lookup yields CDR1 LGHNA and CDR2 YSLEER. V shed 1 base and J shed 3 bases, with 7 bases lying between them. This CDR3 has 13 amino acids. The CDR3 coding sequence is TGCGCCAGCAGCCAAGGAGGGGGCTACGAGCAGTACTTC. Protein: CASSQGGGYEQYF.

The chain recombines TRBV27 with TRBJ2-7, with D tentatively TRBD2 (6 bases). Trimming shortened V by 8 bases and J by 0 bases, and 8 bases separated the two germline ends. This CDR3 region has 12 residues. Germline V gene sequence: CDR1 MNHEY, CDR2 SMNVEV (reference sequence). The CDR3 loop reads CASSDYSYEQYF. In nucleotides, the CDR3 is TGTGCCAGCTCGGACTACTCCTACGAGCAGTACTTC.

This clone came up a few times. The chain couples TRBV29-1 to TRBJ2-5, with 13 bases that match TRBD2. The DNA matches TRBJ2-7 better at its end, which makes the J call doubtful. The CDR3 sequence is 14 residues long. CDR1 SQVTM and CDR2 ANQGSEA come from the germline V gene. Here the CDR3 reads CSGYGTSGDYEQYF. DNA of the CDR3: TGCAGCGGATACGGGACTAGCGGGGATTACGAGCAGTACTTC.

The gene calls are TRBV7-9 and TRBJ2-3, with D maybe TRBD2 (5 bases). Trimming removed 5 bases from V and 5 bases from J, with 14 bases in between. The CDR3 sequence is 14 residues long. From germline, CDR1 is SEHNR and CDR2 FQNEAQ (reference sequence). CDR3 DNA sequence: TGTGCCAGCAGCCCCTACGAGGGTCAAGATACGCAGTATTTT. Translation: CASSPYEGQDTQYF.

This clone was detected only once. The rearrangement uses TRBV2 and TRBJ2-1; the D is unclear. Germline V gene data show CDR1 as SNHLY and CDR2 as FYNNEI. The CDR3 consists of 11 residues. The V end was cut by 8 bases, the J end by 10 bases, with 12 bases between. CDR3 amino acids: CASSDPIEQFF. The CDR3 DNA follows: TGTGCCAGCTCGGACCCCATCGAGCAGTTCTTC.

This clone was recorded only once. This sequence joins TRBV7-8 and TRBJ2-3; no definite D call. The CDR3 covers 12 residues. Trimming cost V 5 bases and J 4 bases, with 7 bases left between them. Germline CDR1 SGHVS, CDR2 FQNEAQ. The CDR3 loop is CASSPLSDTQYF. The CDR3 DNA reads as TGTGCCAGCAGCCCCCTCTCAGATACGCAGTATTTT.

This chain connects TRBV30 to TRBJ2-7, with TRBD1 identical over 7 bases. The V and J ends lost 5 bases and 6 bases, in that order; junction bases with no gene match: 4. CDR3 length equals 11 residues. Germline CDR1 reads GTSNPN; CDR2 reads SVGIG (reference sequence). In DNA, the CDR3 is TGTGCCTGGGGACAGGCCGCCGAGCAGTACTTC. Translating gives CAWGQAAEQYF.

The chain recombines TRBV4-3 with TRBJ1-3, with no clear D. V dropped 0 bases and J dropped 0 bases, with 15 bases sitting between them. This CDR3 has 18 amino acids. Germline assignment: CDR1 LGHNA and CDR2 YSLEER. DNA of the CDR3: TGCGCCAGCAGCCAAGATCGGTCTGAGCTGCGCTCTGGAAACACCATATATTTT. This sequence encodes CASSQDRSELRSGNTIYF.

This clone is a singleton in its sample. This chain links TRBV29-1 with TRBJ1-2; D may be TRBD1 (5 bases). Trimming removed 3 bases at V and 4 bases at J, with 9 bases between. The CDR3 extends over 12 amino acids. The germline V gene has CDR1 SQVTM and CDR2 ANQGSEA. The CDR3 bases are TGCAGCGTTGAGGGGGTCGTCTATGGCTACACCTTC. It codes for CSVEGVVYGYTF.

This rearrangement joins TRBV4-2 to TRBJ2-2; 15 positions match TRBD2. With 2 bases clipped from V and 1 base from J, the junction kept 8 bases outside the gene matches. The CDR3 is 20 amino acids. From germline, CDR1 is LGHNA and CDR2 YNFKEQ. CDR3 region: CASSQYPGTSGGLNTGELFF. Written as DNA, the CDR3 is TGTGCCAGCAGCCAATACCCCGGGACTAGCGGGGGGCTGAACACCGGGGAGCTGTTTTTT.

This clone was seen just once. One junction end does not reproduce the germline sequence, and a read error may be involved. This chain connects TRBV27 to TRBJ2-7, with a possible D match to TRBD1 (5 bases). The CDR3 contains 14 residues. CDR1 and CDR2 (germline): MNHEY, SMNVEV (reference sequence). CDR3: CASRLSATAHEQYF. CDR3 coding DNA: TGTGCCAGCAGATTATCGGCGACAGCCCACGAGCAGTACTTC.